This T cell receptor (beta chain) comes out of a study of Ad26.COV2.S vaccination and SARS-CoV-2 variants. On the study more broadly: Dosing was one shot or two shots 56 days apart.

Repertoires were generated with immunoSEQ multiplex PCR, while TCRdb's copy carries only in-frame clones and drops some. The sample has about 440,000 clones; roughly 89% are singletons. Treatment defined: 15 to 20 received Ad26.COV2.S at low or high dose, single or two shots; roughly five received placebo; per-sample allocation not given. Repertoires come from day 63 after the first vaccine or placebo injection. The individual, an adult aged 18-55 years, was a donor in Boston. This receptor was taken from a person aged 18-65 years who received the Ad26.COV2.S COVID-19 vaccine or a placebo. This specimen was peripheral blood, taken in a trial of Ad26.COV2.S vaccine versus placebo.

CDR3: CASTGTGATEAFF. The CDR3 nucleotides read TGCGCCAGCACCGGGACAGGGGCTACTGAAGCTTTCTTT. V is TRBV5-1 and J is TRBJ1-1, with 10 bases identical to TRBD1. This CDR3 spans 13 amino acids. CDR1 SGHRS and CDR2 YFSETQ come from the germline V gene. Trimming removed 6 bases from V and 5 bases from J; junction bases left unmatched: 4.